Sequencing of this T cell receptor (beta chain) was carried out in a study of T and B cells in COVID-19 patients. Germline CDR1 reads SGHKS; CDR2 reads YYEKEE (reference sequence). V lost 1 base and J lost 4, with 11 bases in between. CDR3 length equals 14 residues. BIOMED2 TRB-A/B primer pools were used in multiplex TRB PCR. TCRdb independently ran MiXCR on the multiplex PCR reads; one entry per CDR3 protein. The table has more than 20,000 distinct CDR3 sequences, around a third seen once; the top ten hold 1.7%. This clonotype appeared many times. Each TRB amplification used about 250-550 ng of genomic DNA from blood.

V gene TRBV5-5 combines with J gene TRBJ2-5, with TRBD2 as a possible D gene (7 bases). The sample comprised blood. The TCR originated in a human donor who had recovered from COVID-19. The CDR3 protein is CASSLKGGGETQYF. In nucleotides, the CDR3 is TGTGCCAGCAGCTTGAAGGGAGGGGGAGAGACCCAGTACTTC.